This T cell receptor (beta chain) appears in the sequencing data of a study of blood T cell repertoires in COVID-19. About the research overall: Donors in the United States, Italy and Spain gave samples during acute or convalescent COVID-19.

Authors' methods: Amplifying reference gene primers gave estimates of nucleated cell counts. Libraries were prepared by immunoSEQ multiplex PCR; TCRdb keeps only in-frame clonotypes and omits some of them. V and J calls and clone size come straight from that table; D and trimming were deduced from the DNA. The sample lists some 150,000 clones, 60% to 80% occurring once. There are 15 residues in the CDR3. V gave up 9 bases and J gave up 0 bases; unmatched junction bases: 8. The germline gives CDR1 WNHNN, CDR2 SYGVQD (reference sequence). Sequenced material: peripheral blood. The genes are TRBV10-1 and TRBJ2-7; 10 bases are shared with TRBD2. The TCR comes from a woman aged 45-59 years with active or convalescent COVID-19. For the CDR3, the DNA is TGCGCCAGAACTAGCGGGAAACATGGCTCCTACGAGCAGTACTTC. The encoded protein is CARTSGKHGSYEQYF.